The 10 T cell receptor beta chains in this list originate from one sample, sequenced in a study of T cell responses to AZD1222 COVID-19 vaccine. Here immunoSEQ multiplex PCR was the method, and the copy in TCRdb shows in-frame clones only, minus some. This table holds roughly 150,000 clones, 80% to 90% found once. The sample in question was peripheral blood, obtained after recovery from COVID-19. Receptors were obtained from an adult who had recovered from COVID-19.

This chain connects TRBV29-1 to TRBJ1-1, with TRBD1 as a possible D gene (6 bases). CDR1 is SQVTM and CDR2 is ANQGSEA in the germline V gene. V lost 3 bases and J 5 bases, leaving 13 bases between the germline ends. The CDR3 sequence is 13 residues long. DNA for the CDR3: TGCAGCGTTGAGGGGCAGGGGTTGACTGAAGCTTTCTTT. Encoded protein: CSVEGQGLTEAFF. Filled out from reference TRBV29-1 and TRBJ1-1, the complete variable domain reads SAVISQKPSRDICQRGTSLTIQCQVDSQVTMMFWYRQQPGQSLTLIATANQGSEATYESGFVIDKFPISRPNLTFSTLTVSNMSPEDSSIYLCSVEGQGLTEAFFGQGTRLTVV.

The J gene is TRBJ1-2, the V gene TRBV5-1; TRBD1 matches at 10 bases. Germline V gene lookup returns CDR1 SGHRS and CDR2 YFSETQ. The J segment lost 4 bases and the V segment lost 7 bases, leaving 13 bases of the junction unmatched. The CDR3 is 16 residues long. The CDR3: CASGLGTGVKIYGYTF. CDR3 bases: TGCGCCAGCGGTCTGGGGACAGGGGTCAAGATCTATGGCTACACCTTC.

This chain uses TRBV7-2 with TRBJ1-2; D might be TRBD1 (6 bases). Germline V gives CDR1 SGHTA, CDR2 FQGNSA. There are 16 residues in the CDR3. Trimming took off 5 bases at V and 2 bases at J, with 18 bases between the two ends. The CDR3 coding sequence is TGTGCCAGCAGCCCCGGGGGGGCGCGTCTCAACTATGGCTACACCTTC. Its protein product is CASSPGGARLNYGYTF.

The chain combines TRBV11-2 with TRBJ2-7; D remains unclear. This CDR3 has 13 amino acids. Germline-derived CDR1 and CDR2 are SGHAT and FQNNGV. Trimming left V 4 bases short and J 7 bases short, with 14 bases between. The CDR3 reads CASSSTTTTEQYF. CDR3 nucleotide sequence: TGTGCCAGCAGCTCCACGACCACCACGGAGCAGTACTTC.

This chain connects TRBV9 to TRBJ1-5; TRBD1 might be the D (5 bases). Deletions cut 4 bases from V and 6 bases from J, with 14 bases between. Germline V gene data show CDR1 as SGDLS and CDR2 as YYNGEE. The CDR3 contains 14 residues. Here the CDR3 DNA reads TGTGCCAGCAGCCTGGGGGATGGTGGTCAGCCCCAGCATTTT. Translation: CASSLGDGGQPQHF.

The chain recombines TRBV28 with TRBJ1-2; D uncertain. The V end was cut by 2 bases, the J end by 8 bases, with 6 bases between. Per germline, CDR1 MDHEN and CDR2 SYDVKM. The CDR3 runs to 11 residues. CDR3 sequence: CASSLAKGYTF. The CDR3 DNA is TGTGCCAGCAGTTTAGCCAAGGGCTACACCTTC.

This clone was detected only once. The chain combines TRBV5-1 with TRBJ1-1, with 9 bases lining up with TRBD1. Germline trimming cut 4 bases from V and 7 bases from J; bases unmatched to any gene: 8. The CDR3 consists of 14 residues. Germline assignment: CDR1 SGHRS and CDR2 YFSETQ. CDR3 loop: CASSPGTGNIEAFF. CDR3 nucleotides: TGCGCCAGCAGCCCAGGGACAGGGAATATTGAAGCTTTCTTT.

Comment on this clone: The sample holds other DNA sequences that translate to the same CDR3. The CDR3 nucleotides read TGTGCCAGCAGCCAATTTTTAGGGACTGAAGCTTTCTTT. Its translation is CASSQFLGTEAFF. The chain couples TRBV3-1 (or the pseudogene TRBV3-2) to TRBJ1-1, with unresolved D. The CDR3 has 13 amino acids. Germline V CDR1 and CDR2: LGHDT, YNNKEL (reference sequence). The V and J ends lost 2 bases and 5 bases respectively, with 9 bases between them.

Comment on this clone: One end of the junction varies from germline; a read error may be responsible. The chain employs TRBV28 and TRBJ2-6; D possibly corresponds to TRBD1 (5 bases). Germline values: CDR1 MDHEN, CDR2 SYDVKM. The CDR3 length is 16 residues. CDR3 in DNA: TGTGCCAGCAGTTCCCCAGGCAGGGCTGGGACCAACGTCCTGACTTTC. It encodes CASSSPGRAGTNVLTF.

J is TRBJ1-4 and V is TRBV11-2; D gene unclear. CDR1 and CDR2 from the germline V gene are SGHAT and FQNNGV. This CDR3 is built from 12 residues. V lost 5 bases, J lost 8 bases, and 9 bases lay in between. CDR3 sequence reads: CASSPLAEKLFF. In DNA form, the CDR3 reads TGTGCCAGCAGCCCCTTAGCAGAAAAACTGTTTTTT.